Presented here are 30 T cell receptor beta chains from one specimen sequenced in a study of shared clonotypes between healthy human individuals. Terminally differentiated effector memory CD45RA+ cells were left out of the naive CD8 fraction, which was CD45RO-negative and positively selected for CCR7. This table comes from immunoSEQ multiplex PCR, and its TCRdb copy is limited to in-frame clones, with some not included. Counted here are around 2,000,000 clones, just under 95% occurring once; the ten biggest clones make up roughly 1%. Sample: naive CD8+ T cells sorted from blood. Receptor source: a man between 18 and 35 years old in good health.

As regards this clone: Other DNA sequences of this sample code for an identical CDR3. The genes are TRBV9 and TRBJ2-2; D unclear. The germline gives CDR1 SGDLS, CDR2 YYNGEE. The CDR3 consists of 13 residues. Trimming took 5 bases from V and 5 from J, leaving 10 bases between them. CDR3 amino acids: CASSIAGTGELFF. DNA of the CDR3: TGTGCCAGCAGTATTGCTGGAACCGGGGAGCTGTTTTTT.

The chain joins TRBV11-2 to TRBJ2-7; D perhaps matches TRBD2 (5 bases). V lost 0 bases and J 6 bases, leaving 15 bases between the germline ends. The length of the CDR3 is 15 residues. Per the germline V gene, CDR1 is SGHAT and CDR2 is FQNNGV. In DNA form, the CDR3 reads TGTGCCAGCAGCTTAGATGTGTCTAGCACCGTCGAGCAGTACTTC. It codes for CASSLDVSSTVEQYF.

Worth noting for this clone: Given a far larger clone just one base away, this is likely a sequencing read error. This sample includes further DNA sequences coding for the same CDR3. This chain joins TRBV7-9 and TRBJ1-1; D might be TRBD1 (6 bases). The CDR3 covers 13 residues. V was trimmed by 1 base and J by 4 bases, leaving 7 bases between them. Germline V lookup: CDR1 SEHNR, CDR2 FQNEAQ (reference sequence). The CDR3 is CASSLGGGTEAFF. The CDR3 DNA is TGTGCCAGCAGCTTAGGAGGGGGCACTGAAGCTTTCTTT.

A note on this clone: A read error may account for a junction end that differs from germline. The chain uses TRBV15 and TRBJ2-1, with D tentatively TRBD1 (5 bases). This CDR3 is built from 13 residues. Looked up from germline, CDR1 is LNHNV and CDR2 is YYDKDF (reference sequence). This chain's CDR3 is CATSGDSDNEQFF. In DNA, the CDR3 is TGTGCCACCAGCGGAGACAGTGACAATGAGCAGTTCTTC.

CDR3 bases: TGCGCCAGCCGGGGACAGGGCGAGACCCAGTACTTC. It yields the protein CASRGQGETQYF. This chain links TRBV10-2 with TRBJ2-5; 9 bases map to TRBD1. Germline CDR1 WSHSY, CDR2 SAAADI. The CDR3 covers 12 residues. The ends lost 8 bases at V and 5 bases at J; junction bases unmatched: 3.

V gene TRBV13 combines with J gene TRBJ2-7, with D unclear. This CDR3 is built from 16 residues. Between the trimmed V and J ends, which lost 1 base and 5 bases, there was a span of 18 bases. Germline V gives CDR1 PRHDT, CDR2 FYEKMQ (reference sequence). The DNA of the CDR3 is TGTGCCAGCAGCTTAGATGTAGGCACGGGTTGGGACGAGCAGTACTTC. It encodes CASSLDVGTGWDEQYF.

This clone was detected only a few times. The chain couples TRBV2 to TRBJ2-7, with D possibly being TRBD1 (6 bases). Per germline, CDR1 SNHLY and CDR2 FYNNEI. V shed 6 bases and J shed 0 bases, with 9 bases lying between them. This CDR3 has 13 amino acids. CDR3 in DNA: TGTGCCAGCAGGAGGGGGAGCTCCTACGAGCAGTACTTC. This codes for CASRRGSSYEQYF.

The chain links TRBV29-1 to TRBJ2-1; D unresolved. V was cut by 6 bases and J by 0 bases, with 12 bases left in between. This CDR3 contains 14 residues. Germline assignment: CDR1 SQVTM and CDR2 ANQGSEA. CDR3 in amino acids: CSVVTASSYNEQFF. For the CDR3, the DNA is TGCAGCGTGGTGACTGCGAGCTCCTACAATGAGCAGTTCTTC.

This chain uses TRBV29-1 with TRBJ1-4; TRBD1 aligns across 8 bases. Per germline, CDR1 SQVTM and CDR2 ANQGSEA. V lost 4 bases, J lost 5 bases, and 6 bases stayed unmatched. The CDR3 length is 14 residues. The CDR3 protein is CSVGGQGGNEKLFF. In DNA, the CDR3 is TGCAGCGTTGGCGGACAGGGCGGGAATGAAAAACTGTTTTTT.

The J gene is TRBJ2-2, the V gene TRBV20-1; 7 nucleotides agree with TRBD1. Germline V gives CDR1 DFQATT, CDR2 SNEGSKA (reference sequence). The CDR3 runs 11 residues. J was trimmed by 6 bases and V by 6 bases; bases with no gene match: 1. CDR3 bases: TGCAGTGCGACAGGGTCCGGGGAGCTGTTTTTT. Its protein product is CSATGSGELFF.

Turning to this clone: The identical CDR3 is also encoded by other nucleotide sequences in the sample. V gene TRBV4-3 combines with J gene TRBJ2-7, with 10 nucleotides matching TRBD2. V was clipped by 0 bases and J by 0 bases; unmatched bases: 2. Germline CDR1 LGHNA, CDR2 YSLEER. The CDR3 contains 16 residues. CDR3 sequence: CASSQDRLAGSYEQYF. The CDR3 DNA is TGCGCCAGCAGCCAAGATAGACTAGCGGGCTCCTACGAGCAGTACTTC.

This chain joins TRBV10-1 and TRBJ2-2; the match to TRBD1 covers 11 bases. With V trimmed by 0 bases and J by 6 bases, 6 bases remained unmatched. Germline assignment: CDR1 WNHNN and CDR2 SYGVQD (reference sequence). CDR3 length: 17 residues. The CDR3 reads CASSESPGQGVAGELFF. In DNA form, the CDR3 reads TGCGCCAGCAGTGAGTCACCGGGACAGGGGGTCGCCGGGGAGCTGTTTTTT.

V is TRBV9 and J is TRBJ1-2; tentatively, D is TRBD1 (5 bases). This CDR3 spans 15 amino acids. Germline V gene data show CDR1 as SGDLS and CDR2 as YYNGEE. The V gene lost 0 bases and the J gene lost 2 bases, with 11 bases spanning the gap. CDR3: CASSVGSGWNYGYTF. CDR3 DNA: TGTGCCAGCAGCGTAGGGTCAGGGTGGAACTATGGCTACACCTTC.

Regarding this clone: This same CDR3 is encoded by further DNA sequences in the sample. This chain connects TRBV11-2 to TRBJ2-7, with D possibly matching TRBD1 (5 bases). The CDR3 covers 12 residues. Trimming removed 3 bases from V and 3 bases from J, with 6 bases in between. Germline V lookup: CDR1 SGHAT, CDR2 FQNNGV. In DNA, the CDR3 is TGTGCCAGCAGCTTCCAGGGCTACGAGCAGTACTTC. Amino acid sequence: CASSFQGYEQYF. Full variable domain (remainder filled in from reference TRBV11-2 and TRBJ2-7): EAGVAQSPRYKIIEKRQSVAFWCNPISGHATLYWYQQILGQGPKLLIQFQNNGVVDDSQLPKDRFSAERLKGVDSTLKIQPAKLEDSAVYLCASSFQGYEQYFGPGTRLTVT.

This chain links TRBV6-1 with TRBJ2-3; the D gene is possibly TRBD2 (7 bases). V lost 6 bases and J 2 bases, leaving 12 bases between the germline ends. The CDR3 totals 14 residues. Looked up from germline, CDR1 is MNHNS and CDR2 is SASEGT. CDR3 in amino acids: CASRKGDYTDTQYF. As DNA, the CDR3 is TGTGCCAGCAGGAAGGGGGACTACACAGATACGCAGTATTTT.

To note about this clone: Other DNA sequences in the same sample also yield this CDR3. The rearrangement uses TRBV11-2 and TRBJ2-7, with a weak D call TRBD1 (6 bases). The CDR3 length is 13 residues. The germline V and J ends were trimmed by 4 bases and 4 bases, with 11 bases remaining between them. Germline CDR1 reads SGHAT; CDR2 reads FQNNGV. The CDR3 DNA sequence: TGTGCCAGCAGCTACGGACAGTCGTACGAGCAGTACTTC. This translates into CASSYGQSYEQYF.

Comment on this clone: The sample has other DNA sequences that encode this CDR3 too. The chain has TRBV9 and TRBJ2-3; no clear D gene. The germline CDR1 and CDR2 sequences are SGDLS and YYNGEE. The V and J ends lost 0 bases and 1 base respectively, with 3 bases between them. The CDR3 sequence is 13 residues long. CDR3 nucleotides: TGTGCCAGCAGCGTAGGGGGCACAGATACGCAGTATTTT. Protein sequence: CASSVGGTDTQYF.

This chain joins TRBV9 and TRBJ2-5; 11 bases map to TRBD2. V dropped 0 bases and J dropped 5; count of bases not matched to a gene: 9. There are 17 residues in the CDR3. In germline, CDR1 is SGDLS, CDR2 YYNGEE. CDR3 protein: CASSVDGLAGGYETQYF. In nucleotides, the CDR3 is TGTGCCAGCAGCGTAGACGGGCTAGCGGGAGGTTACGAGACCCAGTACTTC.

The rearrangement links TRBV27 to TRBJ2-3; D gene uncertain. There are 13 residues in the CDR3. Germline CDR1 and CDR2: MNHEY and SMNVEV (reference sequence). Trimming cost V 3 bases and J 4 bases, with 8 bases left between them. CDR3 amino acids: CASSFYSADTQYF. The DNA for the CDR3 is TGTGCCAGCAGTTTTTACTCGGCAGATACGCAGTATTTT.

Note on this clone: In the same sample, other DNA sequences code for this CDR3. V usage is TRBV5-8 and J usage is TRBJ2-2, with D possibly being TRBD1 (6 bases). V lost 4 bases and J 0 bases, leaving 7 bases between the germline ends. Germline values: CDR1 SGHTS, CDR2 YDEGEE. This CDR3 region has 14 residues. The CDR3 DNA is TGTGCCAGCAGCCAGGGGCCGAACACCGGGGAGCTGTTTTTT. It translates to CASSQGPNTGELFF.

The chain joins TRBV27 to TRBJ2-3, with 10 bases identical to TRBD1. V was clipped by 6 bases and J by 1 base; unmatched bases: 1. The CDR3 contains 14 residues. Germline V lookup: CDR1 MNHEY, CDR2 SMNVEV (reference sequence). This chain's CDR3 is CASRGTGGTDTQYF. The CDR3 bases are TGTGCCAGCAGAGGGACAGGGGGCACAGATACGCAGTATTTT.

The chain is built from TRBV7-8 and TRBJ2-5; D not resolved. CDR3 length: 14 amino acids. V lost 2 bases and J 1 base, leaving 8 bases between the germline ends. The germline gives CDR1 SGHVS, CDR2 FQNEAQ. The CDR3 coding sequence is TGTGCCAGCAGCTTAAGAGAGCTCCAAGAGACCCAGTACTTC. Translation: CASSLRELQETQYF.

V and J are TRBV5-5 and TRBJ2-7, with D perhaps TRBD2 (6 bases). Trimming pared 4 bases from V and 1 base from J, leaving 18 bases between. Germline CDR1 SGHKS, CDR2 YYEKEE (reference sequence). The CDR3 loop spans 16 amino acids. CDR3 amino acids: CASSLWRGLPSYEQYF. The CDR3 nucleotides are TGTGCCAGCAGCCTCTGGCGGGGCCTCCCTTCCTACGAGCAGTACTTC. The full variable domain, completed using reference TRBV5-5 and TRBJ2-7, is DAGVTQSPTHLIKTRGQQVTLRCSPISGHKSVSWYQQVLGQGPQFIFQYYEKEERGRGNFPDRFSARQFPNYSSELNVNALLLGDSALYLCASSLWRGLPSYEQYFGPGTRLTVT.

The chain uses TRBV7-9 and TRBJ2-2; no definite D call. V gave up 4 bases and J gave up 6 bases, with 9 bases separating them. The CDR3 is 13 amino acids. CDR1 and CDR2 from the germline V gene are SEHNR and FQNEAQ (reference sequence). CDR3 DNA: TGTGCCAGCAGCTCCCGCAGCTCCGGGGAGCTGTTTTTT. This gives the protein CASSSRSSGELFF. The variable domain in full, completed from reference TRBV7-9 and TRBJ2-2, reads DTGVSQNPRHKITKRGQNVTFRCDPISEHNRLYWYRQTLGQGPEFLTYFQNEAQLEKSRLLSDRFSAERPKGSFSTLEIQRTEQGDSAMYLCASSSRSSGELFFGEGSRLTVL.

The chain uses TRBV4-3 and TRBJ2-2; the D is unclear. Trimming shortened V by 1 base and J by 0 bases, and 12 bases separated the two germline ends. Germline V CDR1 and CDR2: LGHNA, YSLEER. There are 17 residues in the CDR3. Here the CDR3 DNA reads TGCGCCAGCAGCCAAGTCCTCCATGGCGCGAACACCGGGGAGCTGTTTTTT. It translates to CASSQVLHGANTGELFF.

The chain couples TRBV9 to TRBJ2-7, with D unclear. The CDR3 is made up of 15 amino acids. Trimming shortened V by 0 bases and J by 5 bases, and 15 bases separated the two germline ends. Per germline, CDR1 SGDLS and CDR2 YYNGEE. CDR3 protein: CASSVGVVMIHEQYF. In nucleotides, the CDR3 is TGTGCCAGCAGCGTAGGAGTTGTAATGATCCACGAGCAGTACTTC.

This chain connects TRBV16 to TRBJ1-2; possibly TRBD1 for D (5 bases). Germline CDR1 and CDR2: KGHSY and FQNENV. V gave up 2 bases and J gave up 6 bases, with 7 bases separating them. This CDR3 comprises 12 residues. The CDR3 reads CASSQMGHGYTF. DNA for the CDR3: TGTGCCAGCAGCCAAATGGGGCATGGCTACACCTTC.

The V and J genes are TRBV27 and TRBJ2-5; D is unclear. CDR3 length: 12 amino acids. The V gene lost 8 bases and the J gene lost 3 bases, with 10 bases spanning the gap. Germline V gene lookup returns CDR1 MNHEY and CDR2 SMNVEV (reference sequence). The CDR3 DNA reads TGTGCCAGCGGTCTGTTCGAAGAGACCCAGTACTTC. Protein: CASGLFEETQYF.

DNA of the CDR3: TGTGCCAGCATTACCGGGACAGGGATTGAAAAACTGTTTTTT. Protein: CASITGTGIEKLFF. J is TRBJ1-4 and V is TRBV6-1; 9 bases fit TRBD1. V was clipped by 7 bases and J by 7 bases; unmatched bases: 7. The length of the CDR3 is 14 residues. Germline CDR1 MNHNS, CDR2 SASEGT.

The chain joins TRBV7-9 to TRBJ1-1; D call uncertain. This CDR3 comprises 14 residues. Trimming left V 2 bases short and J 5 bases short, with 12 bases between. Germline V gene data show CDR1 as SEHNR and CDR2 as FQNEAQ (reference sequence). CDR3 amino acids: CASSLPVHGTEAFF. The DNA of the CDR3 is TGTGCCAGCAGCTTACCGGTCCATGGAACTGAAGCTTTCTTT.